In this sample, the clone carrying this T cell receptor (beta chain) turned up once. The data derive from a study of cytomegalovirus exposure and HLA in healthy donors. Trimming removed 1 base from V and 6 bases from J, with 7 bases in between. Germline V gene sequence: CDR1 SNHLY, CDR2 FYNNEI. The CDR3 length is 13 residues. PCR used 60 Vbeta primers and 13 Jbeta primers. Sequenced by immunoSEQ multiplex PCR; TCRdb stores in-frame clones only, minus some. The data hold 54,000 or so clones, with around three quarters observed a single time. The sequence was obtained from a woman aged 55-69 years in good health and CMV-seropositive. The genes are TRBV2 and TRBJ1-5; the D is unclear. The sample taken for sequencing was PBMCs. The CDR3 spells CASSEGSGQPQHF. In DNA form, the CDR3 reads TGTGCCAGCAGTGAAGGCTCCGGTCAGCCCCAGCATTTT. Based on the CDR3 plus reference TRBV2 and TRBJ1-5, the full variable domain is EPEVTQTPSHQVTQMGQEVILRCVPISNHLYFYWYRQILGQKVEFLVSFYNNEISEKSEIFDDQFSVERPDGSNFTLKIRSTKLEDSAMYFCASSEGSGQPQHFGDGTRLSIL.